Each of the 16 T cell receptor beta chains below was sequenced from the same sample in a study of T cell changes during pregnancy in multiple sclerosis. TCRdb keeps only in-frame clones here, not all; method: immunoSEQ multiplex PCR. The top ten hold approximately 0.5% of the sample, which has roughly 42,000 clones, about 89% seen once. Sequenced material: CD4+ T cells from peripheral blood mononuclear cells, taken in the first trimester of pregnancy. The origin of the receptors is a female donor with multiple sclerosis, enrolled in a pregnancy study.

The chain has TRBV5-1 and TRBJ1-3; the D gene is possibly TRBD1 (6 bases). Trimming removed 8 bases from V and 3 bases from J, with 18 bases in between. The CDR3 length is 15 residues. Germline CDR1 SGHRS, CDR2 YFSETQ. Here the CDR3 reads CASSERAGVGNTIYF. In nucleotides, the CDR3 is TGCGCCAGTTCAGAGAGAGCAGGGGTTGGAAACACCATATATTTT.

CDR3 bases: TGTGCCAGCAGCCGCCGGGGGGGCGCCGGGGAGCTGTTTTTT. Protein: CASSRRGGAGELFF. This chain uses TRBV7-2 with TRBJ2-2, with 8 positions matching TRBD2. CDR1 is SGHTA, CDR2 FQGNSA, per germline. Trimming took 5 bases from V and 6 from J; bases not matched to a gene: 5. The CDR3 totals 14 residues.

CDR3 sequence reads: CASSLGQGAYEQYF. CDR3 DNA sequence: TGTGCCAGCAGCTTAGGACAGGGGGCTTACGAGCAGTACTTC. The chain carries TRBV7-6 and TRBJ2-7; 10 nucleotides align to TRBD1. The CDR3 covers 14 residues. J gave up 4 bases and V 1 base, and 1 base lay outside the gene matches. The germline V gene has CDR1 SGHVS and CDR2 FNYEAQ. Full variable domain (remainder filled in from reference TRBV7-6 and TRBJ2-7): GAGVSQSPRYKVTKRGQDVALRCDPISGHVSLYWYRQALGQGPEFLTYFNYEAQQDKSGLPNDRFSAERPEGSISTLTIQRTEQRDSAMYRCASSLGQGAYEQYFGPGTRLTVT.

The V gene is TRBV6-1, the J gene TRBJ1-1; D gene unclear. V dropped 3 bases and J dropped 1 base, with 6 bases sitting between them. Germline-derived CDR1 and CDR2 are MNHNS and SASEGT. The CDR3 has 13 residues. This CDR3 is CASSETRNTEAFF. CDR3 sequence (DNA): TGTGCCAGCAGTGAGACAAGGAACACTGAAGCTTTCTTT.

The chain carries TRBV7-2 and TRBJ2-1; 8 bases agree with TRBD2. CDR3 length equals 14 residues. V trimming: 1 base; J trimming: 8 bases; junction bases outside the gene matches: 4. Germline V gene data show CDR1 as SGHTA and CDR2 as FQGNSA. CDR3 amino acids: CASSLGRTSYEQFF. The CDR3 DNA follows: TGTGCCAGCAGCTTAGGTAGGACTAGCTATGAGCAGTTCTTC.

The rearrangement links TRBV6-6 to TRBJ2-5; a possible D gene is TRBD2 (7 bases). This CDR3 contains 15 residues. Germline CDR1 reads MNHNY; CDR2 reads SVGAGI (reference sequence). Trimming stripped 2 bases from V and 2 bases from J, with 12 bases between. The DNA for the CDR3 is TGTGCCAGCAGTTACGGGGGGAGGGGGCAAGAGACCCAGTACTTC. Translating gives CASSYGGRGQETQYF.

The CDR3 nucleotides read TGTGCCAGCACCGCTAGTGGGAACACTGAAGCTTTCTTT. It specifies CASTASGNTEAFF. The chain links TRBV6-6 to TRBJ1-1; D unresolved. V lost 7 bases to trimming and J lost 1 base, with 10 bases between them. The V gene's germline CDR1 is MNHNY and CDR2 SVGAGI (reference sequence). The length of the CDR3 is 13 residues.

This chain joins TRBV29-1 and TRBJ1-2; D gene unclear. The CDR3 length is 11 residues. Trimming removed 4 bases at V and 4 bases at J, with 7 bases between. Looked up from germline, CDR1 is SQVTM and CDR2 is ANQGSEA. CDR3 sequence: CSVVYSYGYTF. In DNA, the CDR3 is TGCAGCGTTGTGTACTCCTATGGCTACACCTTC.

V is TRBV27 and J is TRBJ2-1, with D perhaps matching TRBD2 (6 bases). The germline V gene encodes CDR1 MNHEY and CDR2 SMNVEV (reference sequence). The germline V and J ends were trimmed by 4 bases and 4 bases, with 14 bases remaining between them. The CDR3 has 15 residues. CDR3 amino acids: CASSSGLAFYNEQFF. DNA of the CDR3: TGTGCCAGCAGTTCGGGACTCGCATTTTACAATGAGCAGTTCTTC.

The V and J genes are TRBV7-9 and TRBJ1-5, with 9 bases fitting TRBD1. Germline V gene sequence: CDR1 SEHNR, CDR2 FQNEAQ (reference sequence). This CDR3 spans 17 amino acids. J was trimmed by 1 base and V by 0 bases; bases with no gene match: 4. For the CDR3, the DNA is TGTGCCAGCAGCTTAGCTTGGGACAGGGACAGCAATCAGCCCCAGCATTTT. Its translation: CASSLAWDRDSNQPQHF.

V gene TRBV30 combines with J gene TRBJ1-2, with D perhaps TRBD1 (5 bases). Per germline, CDR1 GTSNPN and CDR2 SVGIG (reference sequence). This CDR3 contains 13 residues. The V and J ends lost 0 bases and 10 bases respectively, with 15 bases between them. CDR3 amino acids: CAWSVGAAVVYTF. The CDR3 coding sequence is TGTGCCTGGAGTGTTGGGGCAGCAGTAGTCTACACCTTC.

The rearrangement joins TRBV28 to TRBJ1-3; perhaps TRBD1 as D (5 bases). Germline V gene lookup returns CDR1 MDHEN and CDR2 SYDVKM. Trimming cost V 10 bases and J 1 base, with 8 bases left between them. The CDR3 has 12 residues. The CDR3 sequence is CAMEGSGNTIYF. CDR3 in DNA: TGTGCCATGGAGGGGTCTGGAAACACCATATATTTT.

This clone was observed a single time. The chain carries TRBV28 and TRBJ2-4; TRBD2 might be the D (7 bases). The germline V gene encodes CDR1 MDHEN and CDR2 SYDVKM. This CDR3 comprises 15 residues. V was cut by 2 bases and J by 3 bases, with 11 bases left in between. CDR3 bases: TGTGCCAGCAGTTTAGGCGGGGGCGGCAAAAACATTCAGTACTTC. Encoded protein: CASSLGGGGKNIQYF.

The genes are TRBV2 and TRBJ1-2; D unclear. V was pared by 6 bases and J by 4 bases, with 12 bases between. The CDR3 has 13 residues. Germline assignment: CDR1 SNHLY and CDR2 FYNNEI. The CDR3 nucleotides read TGTGCCAGCAGCCAGGTGACCGGCTATGGCTACACCTTC. Amino acids: CASSQVTGYGYTF.

The sample holds one count of this clone. The junction differs from germline at one of its ends, possibly a read error. V usage is TRBV19 and J usage is TRBJ1-5; TRBD1 is a possible D gene (5 bases). In germline, CDR1 is LNHDA, CDR2 SQIVND (reference sequence). This CDR3 has 14 amino acids. As DNA, the CDR3 is TGTGCCAGTAGTCTACCAAACCGGGACTCCCCCCGGCATTTT. This translates into CASSLPNRDSPRHF.

The chain has TRBV5-7 and TRBJ1-5; TRBD1 agrees at 8 bases. TRBV5-7 is an ORF; its function is uncertain. The V gene end was trimmed by 0 bases and the J gene end by 4 bases; junction bases not matched to a gene: 9. The CDR3 consists of 17 residues. The CDR3 region has the DNA TGTGCCAGCAGCTTGGTAGGACAGGGACGGATAAATCAGCCCCAGCATTTT. Protein product: CASSLVGQGRINQPQHF.